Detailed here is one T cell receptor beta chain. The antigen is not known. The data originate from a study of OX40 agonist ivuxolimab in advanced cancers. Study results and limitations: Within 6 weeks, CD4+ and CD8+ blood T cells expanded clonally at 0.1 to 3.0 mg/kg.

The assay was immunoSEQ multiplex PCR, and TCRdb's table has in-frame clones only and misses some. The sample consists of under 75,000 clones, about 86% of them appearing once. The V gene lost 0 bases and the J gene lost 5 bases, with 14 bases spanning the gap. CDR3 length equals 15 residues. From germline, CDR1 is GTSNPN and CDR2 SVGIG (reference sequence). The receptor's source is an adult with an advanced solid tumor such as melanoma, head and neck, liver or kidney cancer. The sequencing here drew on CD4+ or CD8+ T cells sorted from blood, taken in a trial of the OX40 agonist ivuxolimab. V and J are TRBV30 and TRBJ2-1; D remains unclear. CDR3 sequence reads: CAWSVQNRYNNEQFF. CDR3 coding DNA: TGTGCCTGGAGTGTACAAAACAGATATAACAATGAGCAGTTCTTC.